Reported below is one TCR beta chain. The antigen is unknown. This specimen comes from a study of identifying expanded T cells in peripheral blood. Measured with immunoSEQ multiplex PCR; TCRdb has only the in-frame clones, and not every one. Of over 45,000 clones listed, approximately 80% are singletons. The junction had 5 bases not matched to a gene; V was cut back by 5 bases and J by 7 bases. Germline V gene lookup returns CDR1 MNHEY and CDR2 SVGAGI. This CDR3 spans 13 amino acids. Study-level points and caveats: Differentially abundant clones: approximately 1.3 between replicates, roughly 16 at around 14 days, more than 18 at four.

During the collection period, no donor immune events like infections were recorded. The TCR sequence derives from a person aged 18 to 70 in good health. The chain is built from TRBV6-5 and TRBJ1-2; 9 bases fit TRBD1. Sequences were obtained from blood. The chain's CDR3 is CASSRQGVGGYTF. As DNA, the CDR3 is TGTGCCAGCAGTCGACAGGGGGTTGGTGGCTACACCTTC.